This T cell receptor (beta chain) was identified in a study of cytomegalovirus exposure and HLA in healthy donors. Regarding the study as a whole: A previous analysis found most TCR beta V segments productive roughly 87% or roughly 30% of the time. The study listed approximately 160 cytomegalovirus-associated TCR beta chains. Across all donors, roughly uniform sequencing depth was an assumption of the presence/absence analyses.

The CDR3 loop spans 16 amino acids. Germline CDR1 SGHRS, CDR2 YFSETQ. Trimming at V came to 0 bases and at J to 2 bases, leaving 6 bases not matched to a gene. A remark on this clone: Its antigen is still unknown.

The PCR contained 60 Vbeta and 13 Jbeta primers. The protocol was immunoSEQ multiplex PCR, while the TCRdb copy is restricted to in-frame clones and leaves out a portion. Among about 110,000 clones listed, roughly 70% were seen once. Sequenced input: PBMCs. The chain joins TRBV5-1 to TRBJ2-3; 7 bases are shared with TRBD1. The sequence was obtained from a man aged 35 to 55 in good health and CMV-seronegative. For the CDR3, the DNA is TGCGCCAGCAGCTTGGAAGGGACAGTTATCACAGATACGCAGTATTTT. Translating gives CASSLEGTVITDTQYF.